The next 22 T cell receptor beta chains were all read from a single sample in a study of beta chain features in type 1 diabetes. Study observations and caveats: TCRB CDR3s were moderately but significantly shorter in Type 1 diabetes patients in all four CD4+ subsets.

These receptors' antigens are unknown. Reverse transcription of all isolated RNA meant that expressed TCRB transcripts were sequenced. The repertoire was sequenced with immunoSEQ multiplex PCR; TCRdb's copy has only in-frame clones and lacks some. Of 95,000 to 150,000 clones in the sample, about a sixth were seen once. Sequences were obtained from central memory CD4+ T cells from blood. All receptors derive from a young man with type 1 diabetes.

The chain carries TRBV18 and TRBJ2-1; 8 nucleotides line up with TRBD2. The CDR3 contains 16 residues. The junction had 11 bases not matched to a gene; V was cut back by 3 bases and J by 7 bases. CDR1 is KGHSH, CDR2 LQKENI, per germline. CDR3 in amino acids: CASSPNGGSGVNEQFF. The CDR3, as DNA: TGTGCCAGCTCACCTAATGGCGGTAGCGGGGTGAATGAGCAGTTCTTC.

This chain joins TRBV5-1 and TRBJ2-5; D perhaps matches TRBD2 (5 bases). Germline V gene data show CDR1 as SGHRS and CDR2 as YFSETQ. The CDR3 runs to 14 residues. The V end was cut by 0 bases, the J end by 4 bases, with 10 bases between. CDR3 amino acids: CASSLAASRETQYF. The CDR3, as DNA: TGCGCCAGCAGCTTGGCCGCTAGCCGAGAGACCCAGTACTTC.

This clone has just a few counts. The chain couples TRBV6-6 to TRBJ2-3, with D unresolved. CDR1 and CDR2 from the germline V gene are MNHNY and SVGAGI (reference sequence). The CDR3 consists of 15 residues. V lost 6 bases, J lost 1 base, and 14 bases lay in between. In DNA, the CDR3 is TGTGCCAGCAGCTATACTCGACTTCGCACAGATACGCAGTATTTT. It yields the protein CASSYTRLRTDTQYF.

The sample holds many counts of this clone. CDR3 nucleotide sequence: TGTGCCAGCAGCTTGAAACAGTTGGCTAATGAAAAACTGTTTTTT. Amino acids: CASSLKQLANEKLFF. The rearrangement uses TRBV5-6 and TRBJ1-4; no firm D call. Trimming removed 1 base from V and 3 bases from J, with 10 bases in between. The germline V gene has CDR1 SGHDT and CDR2 YYEEEE. This CDR3 is 15 amino acids long. The full variable domain, its missing parts supplied by reference TRBV5-6 and TRBJ1-4, is DAGVTQSPTHLIKTRGQQVTLRCSPKSGHDTVSWYQQALGQGPQFIFQYYEEEERQRGNFPDRFSGHQFPNYSSELNVNALLLGDSALYLCASSLKQLANEKLFFGSGTQLSVL.

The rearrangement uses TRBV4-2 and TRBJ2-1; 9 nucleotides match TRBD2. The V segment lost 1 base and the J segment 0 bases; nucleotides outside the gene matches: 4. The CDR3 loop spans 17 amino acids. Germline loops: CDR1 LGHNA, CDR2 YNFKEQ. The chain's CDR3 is CASSQALAGSSYNEQFF. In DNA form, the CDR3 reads TGTGCCAGCAGCCAAGCCCTAGCGGGGAGCTCCTACAATGAGCAGTTCTTC.

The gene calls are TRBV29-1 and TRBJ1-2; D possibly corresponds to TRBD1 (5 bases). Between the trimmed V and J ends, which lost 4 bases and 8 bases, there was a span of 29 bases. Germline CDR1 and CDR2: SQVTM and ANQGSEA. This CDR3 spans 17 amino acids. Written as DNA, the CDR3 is TGCAGCGTTGGGTTGGAGCGTCTGCAGGGAGGGATATCGGGCTACACCTTC. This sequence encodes CSVGLERLQGGISGYTF.

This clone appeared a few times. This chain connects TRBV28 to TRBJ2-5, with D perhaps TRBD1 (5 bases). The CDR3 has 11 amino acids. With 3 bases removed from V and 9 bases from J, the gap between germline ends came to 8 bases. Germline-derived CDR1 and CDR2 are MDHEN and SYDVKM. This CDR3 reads CASSFRAPQYF. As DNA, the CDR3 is TGTGCCAGCAGTTTCAGGGCCCCCCAGTACTTC.

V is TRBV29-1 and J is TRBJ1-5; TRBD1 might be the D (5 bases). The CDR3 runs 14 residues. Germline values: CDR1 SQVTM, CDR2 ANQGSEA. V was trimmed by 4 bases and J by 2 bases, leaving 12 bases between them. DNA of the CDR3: TGCAGCGTTGTGTCAGGGAACCGCAATCAGCCCCAGCATTTT. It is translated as CSVVSGNRNQPQHF.

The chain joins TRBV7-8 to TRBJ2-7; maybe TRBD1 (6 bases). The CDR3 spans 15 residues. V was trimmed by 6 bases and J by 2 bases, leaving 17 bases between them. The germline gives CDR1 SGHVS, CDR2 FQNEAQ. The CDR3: CASRETGTPTYEQYF. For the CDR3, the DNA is TGTGCCAGCAGGGAAACCGGGACACCTACCTACGAGCAGTACTTC. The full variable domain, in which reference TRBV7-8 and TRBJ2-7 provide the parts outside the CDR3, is GAGVSQSPRYKVAKRGQDVALRCDPISGHVSLFWYQQALGQGPEFLTYFQNEAQLDKSGLPSDRFFAERPEGSVSTLKIQRTQQEDSAVYLCASRETGTPTYEQYFGPGTRLTVT.

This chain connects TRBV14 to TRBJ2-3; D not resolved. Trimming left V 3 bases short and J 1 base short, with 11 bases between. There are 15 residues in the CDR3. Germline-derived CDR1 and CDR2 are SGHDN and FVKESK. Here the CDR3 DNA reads TGTGCCAGCAGCCACACGAGTGGAGGCACAGATACGCAGTATTTT. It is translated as CASSHTSGGTDTQYF.

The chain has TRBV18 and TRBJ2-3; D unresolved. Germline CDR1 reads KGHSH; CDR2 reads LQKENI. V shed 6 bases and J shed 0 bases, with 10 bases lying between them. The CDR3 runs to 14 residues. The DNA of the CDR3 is TGTGCCAGCTCCCTCGCCTATAGCACAGATACGCAGTATTTT. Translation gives CASSLAYSTDTQYF.

The CDR3, as DNA: TGTGCCAGCAGCTTGGGGACTAGGCCGTCGGAGACCCAGTACTTC. The encoded protein is CASSLGTRPSETQYF. The rearrangement links TRBV7-6 to TRBJ2-5, with 8 nucleotides matching TRBD2. V was pared by 3 bases and J by 5 bases, with 8 bases of the junction left unmatched. The CDR3 is 15 residues long. Germline loops: CDR1 SGHVS, CDR2 FNYEAQ. The variable domain in full, with the rest retrieved from reference TRBV7-6 and TRBJ2-5, is GAGVSQSPRYKVTKRGQDVALRCDPISGHVSLYWYRQALGQGPEFLTYFNYEAQQDKSGLPNDRFSAERPEGSISTLTIQRTEQRDSAMYRCASSLGTRPSETQYFGPGTRLLVL.

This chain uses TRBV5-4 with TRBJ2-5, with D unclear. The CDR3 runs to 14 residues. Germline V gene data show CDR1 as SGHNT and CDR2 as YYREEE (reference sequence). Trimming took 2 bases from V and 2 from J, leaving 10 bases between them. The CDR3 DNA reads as TGTGCCAGCAGCTTTGTCAGTTCTCAAGAGACCCAGTACTTC. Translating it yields CASSFVSSQETQYF.

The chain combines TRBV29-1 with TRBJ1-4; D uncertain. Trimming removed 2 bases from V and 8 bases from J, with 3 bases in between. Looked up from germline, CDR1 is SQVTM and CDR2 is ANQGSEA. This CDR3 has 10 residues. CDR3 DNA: TGCAGCGTTGAACAAGAAAAACTGTTTTTT. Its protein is CSVEQEKLFF.

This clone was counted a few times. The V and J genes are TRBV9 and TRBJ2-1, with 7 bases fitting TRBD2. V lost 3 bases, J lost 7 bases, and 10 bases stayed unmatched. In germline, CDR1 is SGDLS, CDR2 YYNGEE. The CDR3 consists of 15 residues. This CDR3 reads CASSARPREVNEQFF. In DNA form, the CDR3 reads TGTGCCAGCAGCGCACGACCTCGGGAGGTAAATGAGCAGTTCTTC.

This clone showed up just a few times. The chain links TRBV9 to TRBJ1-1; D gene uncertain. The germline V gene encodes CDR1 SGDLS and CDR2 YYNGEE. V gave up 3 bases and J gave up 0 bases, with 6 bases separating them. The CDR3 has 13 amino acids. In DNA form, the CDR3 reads TGTGCCAGCAGCGAGACATTGAACACTGAAGCTTTCTTT. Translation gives CASSETLNTEAFF.

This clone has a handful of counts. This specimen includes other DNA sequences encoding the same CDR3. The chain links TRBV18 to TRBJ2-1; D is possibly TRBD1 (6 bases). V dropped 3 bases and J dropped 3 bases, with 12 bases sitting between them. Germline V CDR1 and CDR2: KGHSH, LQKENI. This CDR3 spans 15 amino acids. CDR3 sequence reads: CASSPPTGYYNEQFF. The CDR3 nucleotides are TGTGCCAGCTCACCGCCGACAGGCTACTACAATGAGCAGTTCTTC.

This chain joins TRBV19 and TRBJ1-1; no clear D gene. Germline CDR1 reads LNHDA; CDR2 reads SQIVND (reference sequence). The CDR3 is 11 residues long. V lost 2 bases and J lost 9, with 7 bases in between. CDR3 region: CASSITDKAFF. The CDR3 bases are TGTGCCAGTAGTATAACAGACAAAGCTTTCTTT.

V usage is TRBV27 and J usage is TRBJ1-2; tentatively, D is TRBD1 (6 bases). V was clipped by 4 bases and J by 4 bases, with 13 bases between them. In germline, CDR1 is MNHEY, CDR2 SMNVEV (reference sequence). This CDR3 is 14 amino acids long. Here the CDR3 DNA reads TGTGCCAGCAGTTCCGCGGACAGTAGCTATGGCTACACCTTC. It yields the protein CASSSADSSYGYTF.

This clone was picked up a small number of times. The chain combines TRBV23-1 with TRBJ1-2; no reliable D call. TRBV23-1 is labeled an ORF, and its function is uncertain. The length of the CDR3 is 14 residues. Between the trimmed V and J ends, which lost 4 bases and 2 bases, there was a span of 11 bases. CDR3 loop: CASSLDRSNYGYTF. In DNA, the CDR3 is TGCGCCAGCAGTCTGGACCGATCGAACTATGGCTACACCTTC.

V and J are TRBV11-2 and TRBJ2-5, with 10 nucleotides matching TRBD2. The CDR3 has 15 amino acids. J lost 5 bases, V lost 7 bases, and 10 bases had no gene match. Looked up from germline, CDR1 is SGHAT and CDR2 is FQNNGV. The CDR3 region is CASTIGLAGVETQYF. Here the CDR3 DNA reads TGTGCCAGCACCATAGGTCTAGCGGGGGTTGAGACCCAGTACTTC.

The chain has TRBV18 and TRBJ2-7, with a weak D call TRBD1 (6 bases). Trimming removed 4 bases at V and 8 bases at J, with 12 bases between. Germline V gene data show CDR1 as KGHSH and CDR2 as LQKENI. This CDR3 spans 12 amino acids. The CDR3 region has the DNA TGTGCCAGCTCACACCCACAGGGCAAGCAGTACTTC. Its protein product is CASSHPQGKQYF.